One sample yielded the 30 T cell receptor beta chains listed below, sequenced in a study of tumor-infiltrating lymphocytes in glioblastoma multiforme. Three nested ARM-PCR rounds with V-beta and C-beta primers built TCRB libraries. TCRdb itself ran the multiplex PCR reads through MiXCR, one entry per CDR3 protein. The data show around 13,000 distinct CDR3 sequences, with 66% seen just once and 29% held by the top ten. Input material: brain tumor tissue. Source of these receptors: a male donor with glioblastoma.

This clonotype was detected many times. This clone may be a read error of a much larger clone one base away. Since no conserved phenylalanine or tryptophan closes the CDR3, a read error is the likely cause. The chain uses TRBV6-2 or TRBV6-3 and TRBJ1-2; unclear D gene. CDR3 length: 12 residues. Trimming removed 2 bases at V and 4 bases at J, with 5 bases between. Germline V gives CDR1 MNHEY, CDR2 SVGEGT. For the CDR3, the DNA is TGTGCCAGCAGTTACGGGATCTATGGCTACACCCTC. Encoded protein: CASSYGIYGYTL.

The sample holds a few counts of this clonotype. One junction end does not reproduce the germline sequence, and a read error may be involved. This rearrangement joins TRBV11-2 to TRBJ2-1, with D tentatively TRBD2 (6 bases). The CDR3 covers 13 residues. Germline CDR1 SGHAT, CDR2 FQNNGV. The CDR3 here is CASILAGSNEQFF. In DNA form, the CDR3 reads TGTGCCAGCATCTTAGCCGGGAGCAATGAGCAGTTCTTC.

Notes on this clonotype: One end of the junction fails to match germline, which may point to a read error. The V gene is TRBV10-2, the J gene TRBJ2-2; TRBD1 aligns across 11 bases. CDR1 is WSHSY, CDR2 SAAADI, per germline. This CDR3 spans 16 amino acids. CDR3 DNA sequence: TGCGCCAGCAATGATGGGGACAGGGGGTTCACCAGGGAGCTGTTTTTT. Residues: CASNDGDRGFTRELFF.

The chain uses TRBV11-2 and TRBJ2-1; maybe TRBD1 (6 bases). The CDR3 extends over 12 amino acids. The ends were cut back, 4 bases at V and 7 bases at J, with 8 bases in the middle. Germline CDR1 is SGHAT and CDR2 is FQNNGV. The CDR3 nucleotides read TGTGCCAGCAGCTCACAGGGTAATGAGCAGTTCTTC. Amino acid sequence: CASSSQGNEQFF.

This clonotype was seen ten or more times. This chain links TRBV5-1 with TRBJ1-1; D possibly corresponds to TRBD1 (5 bases). The length of the CDR3 is 12 residues. CDR1 is SGHRS and CDR2 is YFSETQ in the germline V gene. The V gene lost 3 bases and the J gene lost 6 bases, with 9 bases spanning the gap. The CDR3 region is CASSSPGPEAFF. CDR3 DNA sequence: TGCGCCAGCAGCTCACCGGGACCTGAAGCTTTCTTT.

This rearrangement joins TRBV10-2 to TRBJ1-4; D not certain. The CDR3 totals 14 residues. With 7 bases removed from V and 13 bases from J, the gap between germline ends came to 22 bases. The germline V gene encodes CDR1 WSHSY and CDR2 SAAADI. The CDR3 region is CASTFSGLGDGLFF. CDR3 nucleotide sequence: TGCGCCAGCACTTTTAGCGGGCTCGGGGATGGACTGTTTTTT.

Turning to this clonotype: The CDR3 does not end in the conserved phenylalanine or tryptophan, so this is likely a read error. The limits of the CDR3 on the DNA are not certain, so only TCRdb's listed CDR3 is given. The rearrangement links TRBV11-3 to TRBJ2-2; the table calls TRBD1, which could not be checked here. Germline CDR1 is SGHNT and CDR2 is YENEEA. The CDR3 length is 15 residues, termini included. Here the CDR3 reads CASSLGGTNSGELSS.

This rearrangement joins TRBV6-5 to TRBJ1-4; the match to TRBD1 covers 11 bases. The CDR3 is 15 amino acids. The trim removed 6 bases at V and 6 bases at J, leaving 6 bases unmatched. The germline gives CDR1 MNHEY, CDR2 SVGAGI. This CDR3 is CASSNEGQGDEKLFF. For the CDR3, the DNA is TGTGCCAGCAGCAACGAGGGACAGGGGGATGAAAAACTGTTTTTT.

This clonotype turned up a few times. The chain recombines TRBV3-1 with TRBJ2-5; D gene unclear. The CDR3 has 13 amino acids. V shed 1 base and J shed 5 bases, with 8 bases lying between them. Germline-derived CDR1 and CDR2 are LGHDT and YNNKEL (reference sequence). The chain's CDR3 is CASSQVVGETQYF. CDR3 bases: TGTGCCAGCAGCCAAGTTGTGGGGGAGACCCAGTACTTC.

A word on this clonotype: Sequence at one end of the junction differs from germline and may be a read error. V is TRBV20-1 and J is TRBJ2-1; unclear D gene. This CDR3 comprises 14 residues. Germline values: CDR1 DFQATT, CDR2 SNEGSKA (reference sequence). The CDR3 DNA is TGCAGTGCTAGAGACCCCACTAACTACAATGTGCAGTTCTTC. The encoded protein is CSARDPTNYNVQFF.

The chain is built from TRBV29-1 and TRBJ1-2; D is unresolved. Looked up from germline, CDR1 is SQVTM and CDR2 is ANQGSEA. V gave up 3 bases and J gave up 9 bases, with 11 bases separating them. There are 11 residues in the CDR3. In nucleotides, the CDR3 is TGCAGCGTTGACGTGAATCTACGCTACACCTTC. It encodes CSVDVNLRYTF.

By share of the sample, this clonotype is medium-sized. V usage is TRBV6-1 and J usage is TRBJ1-1; TRBD1 matches at 7 bases. Germline CDR1 and CDR2: MNHNS and SASEGT. The CDR3 runs to 18 residues. J lost 7 bases, V lost 8 bases, and 25 bases had no gene match. The CDR3 is CASLNPPGQYRSAGEAFF. Here the CDR3 DNA reads TGTGCCAGCTTAAACCCACCGGGACAGTACCGATCTGCGGGTGAAGCTTTCTTT.

This rearrangement joins TRBV10-3 to TRBJ2-2; 14 nucleotides line up with TRBD2. After removal of 6 bases from V and 7 bases from J, the junction contained 10 bases not matched to a gene. The CDR3 runs 17 residues. The germline V gene encodes CDR1 ENHRY and CDR2 SYGVKD. CDR3 sequence: CAISEATGLAGVGELFF. CDR3 coding DNA: TGTGCCATCAGCGAAGCTACGGGACTAGCGGGGGTCGGGGAGCTGTTTTTT.

This clonotype was seen just once. At one end the junction does not follow the germline gene, possibly because of a read error. The chain is built from TRBV7-9 and TRBJ2-7; 9 bases map to TRBD2. CDR1 and CDR2 (germline): SEHNR, FQNEAQ (reference sequence). This CDR3 contains 15 residues. CDR3 nucleotide sequence: TGTGTCAGCAGCTTATTAGCGGGAGTTGAATACGAGCAATACTTC. This translates into CVSSLLAGVEYEQYF.

The chain is built from TRBV6-1 and TRBJ2-7; 9 bases fit TRBD1. Losses at the gene ends were 7 bases for V and 4 bases for J; bases not matched to a gene: 23. CDR3 size: 19 residues. CDR1 and CDR2 from the germline V gene are MNHNS and SASEGT. CDR3 coding DNA: TGTGCCAGCATCAGATCCGGGACAGGGTATGGTATTGGGGCATACGAGCAGTACTTC. Its translation is CASIRSGTGYGIGAYEQYF.

For this clonotype: A read error may produce the germline difference seen at one junction end. The V and J genes are TRBV20-1 and TRBJ2-7; a possible D gene is TRBD2 (5 bases). CDR3 length: 15 residues. In germline, CDR1 is DFQATT, CDR2 SNEGSKA (reference sequence). The CDR3 protein is CSASTLGSTAVVQYF. The CDR3 bases are TGTAGTGCTAGCACATTAGGGAGTACGGCCGTCGTGCAGTACTTC.

The chain uses TRBV11-2 and TRBJ2-3, with 7 bases fitting TRBD2. V shed 4 bases, J shed 2 bases, and the junction held 12 bases outside the gene matches. There are 17 residues in the CDR3. Germline loops: CDR1 SGHAT, CDR2 FQNNGV. The CDR3: CASSSLGRGSHTDTQYF. The CDR3 region has the DNA TGTGCCAGCAGCTCCTTAGGGAGGGGATCACACACAGATACGCAGTATTTT.

Remarks on this clonotype: Relative to the germline gene, one junction end is altered; a read error may explain this. The chain recombines TRBV5-1 with TRBJ1-5; a weak D match, TRBD1 (5 bases). There are 13 residues in the CDR3. Per the germline V gene, CDR1 is SGHRS and CDR2 is YFSETQ. CDR3 bases: TGCGCCAGCAGCCCGAGGGGAAAGCAGCCCCTGCATTTT. Protein sequence: CASSPRGKQPLHF.

This chain connects TRBV20-1 to TRBJ2-3, with unresolved D. The germline gives CDR1 DFQATT, CDR2 SNEGSKA (reference sequence). With 2 bases removed from V and 0 bases from J, the gap between germline ends came to 9 bases. This CDR3 contains 14 residues. The CDR3 sequence is CSARQHSSTDTQYF. As DNA, the CDR3 is TGCAGTGCTAGACAGCACTCTAGCACAGATACGCAGTATTTT.

The chain employs TRBV21-1 and TRBJ2-7. TRBV21-1 is a documented pseudogene. The CDR3 is made up of 11 amino acids. The CDR3 region is CASSTFREQYF. CDR3 coding DNA: TGTGCCAGCAGCACCTTTCGCGAGCAGTACTTC.

Turning to this clonotype: One junction end does not reproduce the germline sequence, and a read error may be involved. The chain combines TRBV6-5 with TRBJ2-7, with a possible D match to TRBD1 (5 bases). Germline V CDR1 and CDR2: MNHEY, SVGAGI. This CDR3 contains 16 residues. CDR3 DNA sequence: TGTGCCAGCAGTTACGCAAAACTTGGTGGGGCGATCGAGCAATACTTC. Translated: CASSYAKLGGAIEQYF.

Notes on this clonotype: The CDR3 does not close with the conserved phenylalanine or tryptophan, likely indicating a read error. V gene TRBV20-1 combines with J gene TRBJ1-1; 7 bases are a match to TRBD1. CDR1 and CDR2 (germline): DFQATT, SNEGSKA (reference sequence). Trimming took 6 bases from V and 0 from J; bases not matched to a gene: 10. CDR3 length: 15 residues. The CDR3 spells CSATGALPMNTEAFL. CDR3 bases: TGCAGTGCCACAGGGGCGTTACCGATGAACACTGAAGCTTTCTTA.

Remarks on this clonotype: Germline is not matched at one junction end, which may reflect a read error. The chain joins TRBV24-1 to TRBJ2-1; the D gene is possibly TRBD2 (6 bases). Germline values: CDR1 KGHDR, CDR2 SFDVKD. The CDR3 spans 15 residues. CDR3 region: CATSGLEGLSYEQFF. CDR3 nucleotides: TGTGCCACCAGTGGTTTGGAGGGACTCTCATACGAGCAGTTCTTC.

Here the CDR3 reads CAGTSGSSFYEQYF. DNA of the CDR3: TGTGCCGGCACGAGCGGAAGTAGTTTCTACGAGCAGTACTTC. V and J are TRBV28 and TRBJ2-7, with D tentatively TRBD2 (5 bases). CDR1 is MDHEN, CDR2 SYDVKM, per germline. V shed 11 bases and J shed 3 bases, with 20 bases lying between them. This CDR3 comprises 14 residues. The complete variable domain, with remaining parts taken from reference TRBV28 and TRBJ2-7, reads DVKVTQSSRYLVKRTGEKVFLECVQDMDHENMFWYRQDPGLGLRLIYFSYDVKMKEKGDIPEGYSVSREKKERFSLILESASTNQTSMYLCAGTSGSSFYEQYFGPGTRLTVT.

The CDR3 DNA reads as TGCAGCGTCGATAGCAAGGGGATGCAAGAGACCCAGTACTTC. Its protein product is CSVDSKGMQETQYF. The rearrangement links TRBV29-1 to TRBJ2-5, with a weak D call TRBD1 (5 bases). Germline V gene lookup returns CDR1 SQVTM and CDR2 ANQGSEA. V lost 6 bases to trimming and J lost 2 bases, with 16 bases between them. The CDR3 has 14 amino acids.

Notes on this clonotype: One junction end disagrees with the germline gene, perhaps due to a read error. This chain connects TRBV29-1 to TRBJ1-2; D remains unclear. Per the germline V gene, CDR1 is SQVTM and CDR2 is ANQGSEA. This CDR3 is built from 12 residues. The CDR3 loop is CSVVAPPYGNIF. CDR3 nucleotide sequence: TGCAGCGTTGTGGCTCCGCCCTATGGCAACATCTTC.

The chain carries TRBV9 and TRBJ2-3; D possibly matches TRBD1 or TRBD2 (5 bases each). The ends were cut back, 3 bases at V and 5 bases at J, with 16 bases in the middle. From germline, CDR1 is SGDLS and CDR2 YYNGEE. This CDR3 comprises 15 residues. The DNA for the CDR3 is TGTGCCAGCAGCGAGCAGGGACGGCAGATAGATACGCAGTATTTT. Translated, it gives CASSEQGRQIDTQYF.

About this clonotype: A clone one base away is much larger, so this may be a read error. This chain connects TRBV18 to TRBJ2-5; the D gene is possibly TRBD2 (6 bases). The CDR3 length is 14 residues. CDR1 and CDR2 (germline): KGHSH, LQKENI. The CDR3 protein is CASSPRRAEETHYF. The CDR3 DNA sequence: TGTGCCAGCTCACCTCGGAGGGCGGAAGAGACCCATTACTTC.

Regarding this clonotype: The junction departs from the called germline gene at one end, perhaps through a read error. V is TRBV20-1 and J is TRBJ2-6; TRBD2 might be the D (6 bases). The CDR3 covers 16 residues. Germline V gives CDR1 DFQATT, CDR2 SNEGSKA (reference sequence). The CDR3 coding sequence is TGCAGTGCTACCCCGGGACTGGACTCTGGGGCCAACGTCCTGACTTTT. Translation gives CSATPGLDSGANVLTF.

This clonotype was recorded many times. This chain joins TRBV7-8 and TRBJ2-7, with 7 bases that match TRBD1. Germline values: CDR1 SGHVS, CDR2 FQNEAQ. V shed 1 base and J 0 bases; nucleotides not matched to a gene: 6. The CDR3 is 16 residues long. DNA for the CDR3: TGTGCCAGCAGCTTAGAGGGGACAGTTACCTCCTACGAGCAGTACTTC. Residues: CASSLEGTVTSYEQYF.